This record covers a single TCR beta chain. Its target is not known. The data are from a study of cytomegalovirus exposure and HLA in healthy donors. Study context: In a later analysis, it was reported that the approximately 110 validation repertoires had been produced on the same platform as the 700 or so repertoires belonging to the first cohort.

The CDR3 contains 15 residues. The germline V gene has CDR1 MNHEY and CDR2 SVGAGI. The V end lost 6 bases, the J end lost 2 bases, and 17 bases lay between the germline ends. Regarding the study as a whole: In a later analysis, first-cohort TCR clusters were found to tend to co-occur in the 100 to 150 validation repertoires.

Sequenced by immunoSEQ multiplex PCR; TCRdb stores in-frame clones only, minus some. Among about 160,000 clones, about 90% were seen once, and the ten largest hold 4.5% to 7%. The chain employs TRBV6-5 and TRBJ2-7; tentatively, D is TRBD2 (7 bases). This clonotype originated in a woman aged 25 to 39 in good health and CMV-seronegative. Sequenced: PBMCs. CDR3 amino acids: CASSTRGGPAYEQYF. CDR3 sequence (DNA): TGTGCCAGCAGCACACGCGGGGGCCCAGCCTACGAGCAGTACTTC.